The rows below give T cell receptor beta chains drawn from one sample of a study of blood T cell repertoires in COVID-19. TCRdb's copy holds only in-frame clones and misses some; the assay was immunoSEQ multiplex PCR. The data hold 71,000 or so clones, with 90% observed a single time. The sequenced sample was peripheral blood. These receptor sequences come from a woman between 18 and 30 years old with acute or convalescent COVID-19. Both conserved end residues are part of each CDR3. D genes are given only for firm matches. Not every row has a clone size; where given, it reads once, few, many or a size class.

cdr3_nt cdr3_aa clone_size cdr3_length j_call v_call d_call
TGCGCCAGCAGTCCTAGCGGACTCTACGAGCAGTACTTC CASSPSGLYEQYF - 13 TRBJ2-7 TRBV10-2 TRBD2
TGTGCCAGCAGTTGGCAGACTAGCGGGGGGCCGAGCTCCTACGAGCAGTACTTC CASSWQTSGGPSSYEQYF - 18 TRBJ2-7 TRBV28 TRBD2
TGTGCCAGCAGCCAGCAAGCGGCAGGGGGGTACGAGCAGTACTTC CASSQQAAGGYEQYF - 15 TRBJ2-7 TRBV3-1/TRBV3-2 -
TGTGCCAGCAGCTACCTGGGCAGGGGGCTTTACGAGCAGTACTTC CASSYLGRGLYEQYF few 15 TRBJ2-7 TRBV5-6 TRBD1
TGTGCCAGCAGTCTCGGGGGGGCCTCGATTAGCGGGGAGCTGTTTTTT CASSLGGASISGELFF - 16 TRBJ2-2 TRBV27 TRBD2
TGTGCCAGCAGCATCTACGGCGGAGGTGAAAAACTGTTTTTT CASSIYGGGEKLFF - 14 TRBJ1-4 TRBV7-8 -
TGTGCCAGCAGTAGGGGCGCCAGCTACGAGCAGTACTTC CASSRGASYEQYF - 13 TRBJ2-7 TRBV2 -
TGCGCCAGCAGGTCACTAGCGGTCTCCTACGAGCAGTACTTC CASRSLAVSYEQYF - 14 TRBJ2-7 TRBV10-1 TRBD2
TGTGCCAGCGGCAGAGCGGGGCGGTGGAACGAGCAGTACTTC CASGRAGRWNEQYF - 14 TRBJ2-7 TRBV7-2 TRBD2
TGTGCCAGCAGGTACCGGGACAGGGCAACCGGGGAGCTGTTTTTT CASRYRDRATGELFF - 15 TRBJ2-2 TRBV2 TRBD1
TGTGCCAGCTCACCAAACCCTGGCGGGAGTCTCTACAATGAGCAGTTCTTC CASSPNPGGSLYNEQFF - 17 TRBJ2-1 TRBV18 TRBD2
TGTGCCAGCAAGAAGGACATTCCCAATGAGCAGTTCTTC CASKKDIPNEQFF - 13 TRBJ2-1 TRBV11-2 -
TGTGCCAGCAGCTTAGACGGGAACAATGAGCAGTTCTTC CASSLDGNNEQFF - 13 TRBJ2-1 TRBV7-9 -
TGTGCCAGCAGCCCCGGGGGACCCCGGGGACACACTGAAGCTTTCTTT CASSPGGPRGHTEAFF - 16 TRBJ1-1 TRBV2 -
TGTGCCAGCAGCCTTGGACAGGGGATCGAAAAACTGTTTTTT CASSLGQGIEKLFF - 14 TRBJ1-4 TRBV7-9 TRBD1
TGTGCCAGTAGTATCTCCCAGGGGGCGGGTAATGAGCAGTTCTTC CASSISQGAGNEQFF - 15 TRBJ2-1 TRBV19 TRBD1
TGTGCCAGCAGTGAATATGGGGCCAGCTACGAGCAGTACTTC CASSEYGASYEQYF - 14 TRBJ2-7 TRBV25-1 -
TGTGCCAGCAGTGAAGCGCGGGGAAATCAGCCCCAGCATTTT CASSEARGNQPQHF - 14 TRBJ1-5 TRBV2 -
TGTGCCAGCAGCTGGGGAGGGCAACGGGGGGGAACTGAAGCTTTCTTT CASSWGGQRGGTEAFF - 16 TRBJ1-1 TRBV5-4 -
TGTGCCAGCAGTCCCCTAGGGGGCCTCACTGAAGCTTTCTTT CASSPLGGLTEAFF - 14 TRBJ1-1 TRBV6-6 TRBD1
TGCGCCAGCAGCCAGACAGGGGAGTCCTACAATGAGCAGTTCTTC CASSQTGESYNEQFF - 15 TRBJ2-1 TRBV5-1 TRBD1
TGTGCCAGCAGCGCACTAGCGGGAGGCGACGAGCAGTACTTC CASSALAGGDEQYF - 14 TRBJ2-7 TRBV9 TRBD2
TGTGCCACCGTACCGGGACAGTTGAACACTGAAGCTTTCTTT CATVPGQLNTEAFF once 14 TRBJ1-1 TRBV6-6 TRBD1
TGTGCCAGCAGCTTAGTAAGAGGAAGGACTGAAGCTTTCTTT CASSLVRGRTEAFF - 14 TRBJ1-1 TRBV11-2 -
TGTGCCAGCAGTTCCACAGGGGACACTGAAGCTTTCTTT CASSSTGDTEAFF - 13 TRBJ1-1 TRBV27 TRBD1
TGTGCCAGCAGCGTTAGCTTGAACACTGAAGCTTTCTTT CASSVSLNTEAFF - 13 TRBJ1-1 TRBV12-3/TRBV12-4 -
TGCGCCAGCAGCCAAGGAGCTTCCTTGGATAATTCACCCCTCCACTTT CASSQGASLDNSPLHF - 16 TRBJ1-6 TRBV4-3 -
TGTGCCACCAGTGCCGGCAGGGACCAAGAGACCCAGTACTTC CATSAGRDQETQYF once 14 TRBJ2-5 TRBV24-1 -
TGCGCCAGCAGTCAATCTCGGGCCAGGGGCGATCAGCCCCAGCATTTT CASSQSRARGDQPQHF - 16 TRBJ1-5 TRBV23-1 -
TGTGCCAGCAGCGCGGGACTCAGTGAAAAACTGTTTTTT CASSAGLSEKLFF - 13 TRBJ1-4 TRBV9 -
TGTGCCAGCAGCTTGGGGTCTTTCAGGGGGCTGACTGAAGCTTTCTTT CASSLGSFRGLTEAFF - 16 TRBJ1-1 TRBV5-5 TRBD1
TGTGCCAGTAGTACGATAGCGGGAGGCCCGAACACCGGGGAGCTGTTTTTT CASSTIAGGPNTGELFF - 17 TRBJ2-2 TRBV19 TRBD2
TGTGCCAGCAGAGAGGACAGGGACAATTCACCCCTCCACTTT CASREDRDNSPLHF - 14 TRBJ1-6 TRBV28 TRBD1
TGTGCCAGCAGCCCGAGACTAGCGGGGGGGCAATACAATGAGCAGTTCTTC CASSPRLAGGQYNEQFF - 17 TRBJ2-1 TRBV7-7 TRBD2
TGCGCCAGCAGCTTACTTGGTGGTAATTCACCCCTCCACTTT CASSLLGGNSPLHF once 14 TRBJ1-6 TRBV5-1 -
TGTGCCACCAGCTCCCCTGACAGGGCCACTGAAGCTTTCTTT CATSSPDRATEAFF few 14 TRBJ1-1 TRBV15 TRBD1
TGTGCCACCCGCGAGGGACTAGCGGGGGGGGCATACGAGCAGTACTTC CATREGLAGGAYEQYF - 16 TRBJ2-7 TRBV15 TRBD2
TGTGCCAGCAGCTATGGACAGGGGACGCTCCCAAATCAGCCCCAGCATTTT CASSYGQGTLPNQPQHF - 17 TRBJ1-5 TRBV5-6 TRBD1
TGTGCCAGCAGCTTTCCTTTGGAGTCCACATACAATGAGCAGTTCTTC CASSFPLESTYNEQFF - 16 TRBJ2-1 TRBV11-2 -
TGTGCCAGTAGTATCGGCAGGGATAATCAGCCCCAGCATTTT CASSIGRDNQPQHF - 14 TRBJ1-5 TRBV19 -
TGTGCCAGTAGTATTGGAGGCCTGAACACTGAAGCTTTCTTT CASSIGGLNTEAFF - 14 TRBJ1-1 TRBV19 -
TGTGCCAGCAGTTTGCAAGCGGCGAACACCGGGGAGCTGTTTTTT CASSLQAANTGELFF - 15 TRBJ2-2 TRBV28 -
TGCAGTGCTAGTCTAGCGGGCGCGGTTTACGAGCAGTACTTC CSASLAGAVYEQYF once 14 TRBJ2-7 TRBV20-1 TRBD2
TGTGCCAGTAGTATCGCCGGGACTAGTTTAAGCACAGATACGCAGTATTTT CASSIAGTSLSTDTQYF - 17 TRBJ2-3 TRBV19 TRBD2
TGCGCCAGCAGCCAAGTATCTAACTCCCAAGAGACCCAGTACTTC CASSQVSNSQETQYF - 15 TRBJ2-5 TRBV4-3 -
TGTGCCAGCAGCAAGAGCGGGCCAAACACCGGGGAGCTGTTTTTT CASSKSGPNTGELFF - 15 TRBJ2-2 TRBV7-2 -
TGTGCCAGCAGTTCCCACAGTCGCTATGGCTACACCTTC CASSSHSRYGYTF - 13 TRBJ1-2 TRBV28 -
TGCAGCGTCACCGGGACAGGGGGAGAGACCCAGTACTTC CSVTGTGGETQYF - 13 TRBJ2-5 TRBV29-1 TRBD1
TGTGCCATCAGTGGGACGGCAGGGGGACGCTACTACACCTTC CAISGTAGGRYYTF - 14 TRBJ1-2 TRBV10-3 TRBD1
TGTGCCAGCGATCGGCGGGACAGGGGAACGAATGAGCAGTTCTTC CASDRRDRGTNEQFF - 15 TRBJ2-1 TRBV2 TRBD1
TGTGCCAGTAGTGATACAGGGGGCTCCTACAATGAGCAGTTCTTC CASSDTGGSYNEQFF - 15 TRBJ2-1 TRBV19 TRBD1
TGTGCCAGCAGCTTAGACGGGACAGCTTTAAACACCATATATTTT CASSLDGTALNTIYF few 15 TRBJ1-3 TRBV7-2 TRBD1
TGTGCCAGCGCTGCAAACCTAGGTTCAGCTACCAATCAGCCCCAGCATTTT CASAANLGSATNQPQHF - 17 TRBJ1-5 TRBV2 -
TGTGCCAGCAGACGAGGGCAGGCGTACACTGAAGCTTTCTTT CASRRGQAYTEAFF - 14 TRBJ1-1 TRBV28 -
TGTGCCAGCAGTTTACGTGCAGGACAGCAAACTAACTATGGCTACACCTTC CASSLRAGQQTNYGYTF - 17 TRBJ1-2 TRBV27 -